These 9 T cell receptor beta chains were all obtained from the same sample, sequenced in a study of cytomegalovirus exposure and HLA in healthy donors. 13 Jbeta primers and 60 Vbeta primers were used for the PCR. Measured with immunoSEQ multiplex PCR; TCRdb has only the in-frame clones, and not every one. The sample has 45,000 to 65,000 clones, more than 70% seen once; the top ten hold less than 4%. The sequenced material came from PBMCs. These receptor sequences come from a woman aged 18-29 years in good health and CMV-seronegative.

The rearrangement uses TRBV6-1 and TRBJ1-5, with D unclear. The CDR3 runs 16 residues. Germline V gene lookup returns CDR1 MNHNS and CDR2 SASEGT. Trimming pared 0 bases from V and 2 bases from J, leaving 11 bases between. This CDR3 reads CASSEAPGIGNQPQHF. CDR3 DNA: TGTGCCAGCAGTGAAGCCCCGGGGATAGGCAATCAGCCCCAGCATTTT.

J is TRBJ1-1 and V is TRBV19; TRBD1 is a possible D gene (5 bases). V was cut by 6 bases and J by 3 bases, with 20 bases left in between. This CDR3 has 16 amino acids. Per germline, CDR1 LNHDA and CDR2 SQIVND (reference sequence). Here the CDR3 reads CASRITQRGGDTEAFF. DNA for the CDR3: TGTGCCAGTAGGATCACCCAACGGGGGGGGGACACTGAAGCTTTCTTT.

The chain is built from TRBV6-4 and TRBJ1-2; D remains unclear. The V gene's germline CDR1 is MRHNA and CDR2 SNTAGT. The CDR3 totals 13 residues. The V end was cut by 10 bases, the J end by 8 bases, with 20 bases between. This CDR3 is CATRGSAPGGYTF. The CDR3 DNA follows: TGTGCCACCCGAGGTTCAGCGCCGGGGGGCTACACCTTC.

The V and J genes are TRBV7-9 and TRBJ1-1, with 9 bases fitting TRBD1. Per the germline V gene, CDR1 is SEHNR and CDR2 is FQNEAQ (reference sequence). J lost 6 bases, V lost 5 bases, and 13 bases had no gene match. The CDR3 is made up of 16 amino acids. CDR3: CASSLGGGTGIPEAFF. The CDR3 nucleotides read TGTGCCAGCAGCCTAGGGGGGGGGACAGGGATACCTGAAGCTTTCTTT.

The chain links TRBV6-1 to TRBJ1-6; TRBD1 aligns across 7 bases. The CDR3 consists of 13 residues. The ends lost 6 bases at V and 10 bases at J; junction bases unmatched: 6. Germline V gene lookup returns CDR1 MNHNS and CDR2 SASEGT. The CDR3 DNA sequence: TGTGCCAGCAGCGACAGGGTGGGATCACCCCTCCACTTT. This sequence encodes CASSDRVGSPLHF.

The chain carries TRBV10-2 and TRBJ2-1; 11 bases align to TRBD2. Germline values: CDR1 WSHSY, CDR2 SAAADI. The junction had 4 bases not matched to a gene; V was cut back by 5 bases and J by 4 bases. The CDR3 consists of 15 residues. The CDR3 bases are TGCGCCAGCAGTCCAACTAGCGGGGGTTACAATGAGCAGTTCTTC. Translated: CASSPTSGGYNEQFF.

The chain uses TRBV5-1 and TRBJ2-7, with D perhaps TRBD2 (7 bases). V lost 6 bases and J lost 5, with 24 bases in between. CDR1 SGHRS and CDR2 YFSETQ come from the germline V gene. The length of the CDR3 is 16 residues. CDR3: CASTSPGTPGGNEQYF. The CDR3 region has the DNA TGCGCCAGCACGTCCCCCGGGACACCGGGGGGTAACGAGCAGTACTTC.

The chain employs TRBV7-8 and TRBJ2-7; D perhaps matches TRBD2 (6 bases). Germline CDR1 SGHVS, CDR2 FQNEAQ. This CDR3 has 14 residues. Trimming took off 0 bases at V and 5 bases at J, with 11 bases between the two ends. The DNA for the CDR3 is TGTGCCAGCAGCTTAGCGGGGGGTGGGAACGAGCAGTACTTC. As protein: CASSLAGGGNEQYF.

The rearrangement links TRBV18 to TRBJ1-1, with 8 bases that match TRBD1. Germline CDR1 reads KGHSH; CDR2 reads LQKENI. V lost 8 bases and J lost 3; bases outside the gene matches: 8. This CDR3 spans 14 amino acids. This CDR3 is CASEPIRGHTEAFF. In DNA form, the CDR3 reads TGTGCCAGCGAACCTATCAGGGGGCACACTGAAGCTTTCTTT.